This TCR beta chain was sequenced for a study of esophageal squamous cell carcinoma under preoperative chemotherapy. On the study more broadly: TCR repertoires were profiled from both peripheral blood T cells and tumor-infiltrating lymphocytes.

Study observations and caveats: Clonal contraction, more than amplification, hit abundant clones after paclitaxel-nedaplatin. Peripheral T cells showed a significant TCR diversity increase after chemotherapy, unlike tumor-infiltrating lymphocytes. Peripheral T cells migrating into the tumor appeared to partly supply post-treatment tumor-infiltrating lymphocytes.

TCRdb re-analysed the PCR reads in MiXCR, keeping a single row per CDR3 protein. The sample lists about 32,000 distinct CDR3 sequences, approximately 55% occurring once. Time point here: after preoperative PTX-NDP chemotherapy. The CDR3 is 14 residues long. V gave up 3 bases and J gave up 1 base, with 7 bases separating them. CDR1 is MNHEY, CDR2 SVGAGI, per germline. A single count supports this clonotype. Antigen: not known. This specimen was collected from a patient given preoperative chemotherapy. The chain combines TRBV6-5 with TRBJ2-1, with TRBD2 as a possible D gene (6 bases). The sequence derives from a human donor with esophageal squamous cell carcinoma. The donor label of this sample is uncertain. The CDR3 loop is CASSYGRSYNEQFF. Written as DNA, the CDR3 is TGTGCCAGCAGTTATGGGAGGTCCTACAATGAGCAGTTCTTC.